Listed below are T cell receptor beta chains from one sample, sequenced in a study of shared clonotypes between healthy human individuals. Measured with immunoSEQ multiplex PCR; TCRdb has only the in-frame clones, and not every one. The repertoire consists of about 330,000 clones, with approximately 79% occurring once and the leading ten covering approximately 10%. The sequenced sample consisted of memory CD4+ T cells sorted from blood. The receptors stem from a man aged 25 to 40 in good health. The CDR3 runs from the conserved cysteine through the conserved F or W.

>TRBV28|TRBJ2-7
CASRGVDRRGSYEQYF
>TRBV5-1|TRBJ1-2
CASSLAVSNYGYTF
>TRBV6-1|TRBJ1-2
CASSEREPGEFYGYTF
>TRBV6-1|TRBJ2-7
CASYRFSYEQYF
>TRBV14|TRBJ2-3
CASRTGTSVYF
>TRBV28|TRBJ2-5
CASSEGLTQETQYF
>TRBV5-4|TRBJ2-2
CASSLGAGDDTGELFF
>TRBV6-5|TRBJ2-7
CASSYSARVRRYEQYF
>TRBV14|TRBJ2-5
CASSRIGQETQYF
>TRBV6-5|TRBJ2-7
CASRTPTPGSYEQYF
>TRBV6-5|TRBJ2-4
CASSYLGGNGIQYF
>TRBV25-1|TRBJ2-5
CASTSGAAQETQYF
>TRBV28|TRBJ1-2
CASSPPGYTF
>TRBV7-2|TRBJ2-1
CASSSDSSSYNEQFF
>TRBV7-8|TRBJ2-1
CASMARESSYNEQFF
>TRBV15|TRBJ2-1
CATSRAGTGVGNEQFF
>TRBV19|TRBJ2-7
CASSIGQGSSSYEQYF
>TRBV5-4|TRBJ2-5
CASTIGTSGSRETQYF
>TRBV7-2|TRBJ2-5
CASSQQGRPAETQYF
>TRBV5-1|TRBJ2-3
CASSLVAGGLNTQYF
>TRBV2|TRBJ1-5
CASTPGEGQPQHF
>TRBV18|TRBJ2-1
CASSPRTGPNNEQFF
>TRBV27|TRBJ2-7
CASSFTSGEGKQYF
>TRBV7-9|TRBJ2-7
CASSIPQGGFYEQYF
>TRBV7-9|TRBJ2-5
CASSLALGQQETQYF
>TRBV7-9|TRBJ2-7
CASSPEREQYF
>TRBV29-1|TRBJ2-7
CSVLLTAYEQYF
>TRBV6-6|TRBJ2-3
CASSWQRLDTQYF
>TRBV5-4|TRBJ2-5
CASRDGQGVGLETQYF
>TRBV5-4|TRBJ2-2
CASSLDFLNTGELFF
>TRBV5-1|TRBJ1-4
CASSRGGAEKLFF
>TRBV28|TRBJ1-1
CASISGGPNTEAFF
>TRBV18|TRBJ2-7
CASSQEQGIGYEQYF
>TRBV6-6|TRBJ2-5
CASRPGYRGVETQYF
>TRBV2|TRBJ2-7
CASSVGPRLEQYF
>TRBV6-5|TRBJ1-2
CASSSGYGYTF
>TRBV5-4|TRBJ2-5
CASSLSRGQETQYF
>TRBV6-5|TRBJ2-3
CASSYGEREGTDTQYF
>TRBV9|TRBJ1-2
CASSATHGYTF
>TRBV27|TRBJ2-5
CASSRGTSGSRETQYF
>TRBV6-6|TRBJ2-7
CASSYSEGQGINEQYF
>TRBV29-1|TRBJ2-1
CSWGASTYNEQFF
>TRBV5-4|TRBJ2-1
CASSLAVTSGYSYNEQFF
>TRBV12-2|TRBJ2-7
CASRLGKGQGSEQYF
>TRBV19|TRBJ1-3
CASKQLQGASGNTIYF
>TRBV10-3|TRBJ2-7
CAISPRTSGKMMEQYF
>TRBV4-2|TRBJ2-7
CASSITGTRIYEQYF
>TRBV6-6|TRBJ1-1
CASSYSTRAEAFF
>TRBV19|TRBJ1-5
CASSDSDSSNQPQHF
>TRBV10-2|TRBJ2-5
CASGTAETQYF
>TRBV6-5|TRBJ2-3
CASSSRLAFDTQYF
>TRBV28|TRBJ2-2
CASSFGKQGFPGELFF
>TRBV7-8|TRBJ2-2
CASSLDLAGNTGELFF
>TRBV6-1|TRBJ2-1
CASSVRAGYEQFF
>TRBV7-8|TRBJ2-2
CASSQRPRNTGELFF